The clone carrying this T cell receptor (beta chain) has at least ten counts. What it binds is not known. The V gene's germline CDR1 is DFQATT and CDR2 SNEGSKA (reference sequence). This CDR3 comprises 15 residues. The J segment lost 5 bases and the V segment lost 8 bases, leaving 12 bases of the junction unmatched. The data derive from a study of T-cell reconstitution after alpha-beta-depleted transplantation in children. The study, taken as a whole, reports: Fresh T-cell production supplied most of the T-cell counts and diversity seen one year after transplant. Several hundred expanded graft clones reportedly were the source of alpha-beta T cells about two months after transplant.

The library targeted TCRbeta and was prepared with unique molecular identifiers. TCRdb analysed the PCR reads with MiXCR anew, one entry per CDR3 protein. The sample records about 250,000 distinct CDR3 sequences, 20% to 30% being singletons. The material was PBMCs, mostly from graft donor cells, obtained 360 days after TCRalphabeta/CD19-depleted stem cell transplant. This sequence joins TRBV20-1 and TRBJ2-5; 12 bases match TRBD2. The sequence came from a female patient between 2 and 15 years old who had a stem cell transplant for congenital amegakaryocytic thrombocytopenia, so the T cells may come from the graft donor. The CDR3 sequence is CSPPGLAGGLETQYF. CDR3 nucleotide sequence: TGCAGTCCCCCGGGGCTAGCGGGGGGGCTGGAGACCCAGTACTTC.